This record concerns one T cell receptor (beta chain) sequence. This specimen belongs to a study of blood T cells in healthy people across ages. A sample-barcoded 5' primer and a J-beta primer mix were used in a second PCR of roughly 6 to 11 cycles. TCRdb processed the 5' RACE reads anew with MiXCR; each CDR3 protein has one entry. Here the sample spans about 970,000 distinct CDR3 sequences, approximately 50% being singletons. This CDR3 is built from 16 residues. Germline V gives CDR1 WNHNN, CDR2 SYGVQD (reference sequence). Trimming pared 0 bases from V and 4 bases from J, leaving 15 bases between. The chain couples TRBV10-1 to TRBJ1-2; unclear D gene. This receptor was identified in a woman aged 55-69 years in good health. Specimen: blood. The CDR3 reads CASSESTRGKVYGYTF. DNA for the CDR3: TGCGCCAGCAGTGAGTCGACTCGTGGGAAAGTCTATGGCTACACCTTC.